These 20 T cell receptor beta chains came from one sample sequenced in a study of PD-1 blockade in classical Hodgkin lymphoma. Measured with immunoSEQ multiplex PCR; TCRdb has only the in-frame clones, and not every one. Of approximately 100,000 clones detected, 75% to 90% appear once; the ten largest clones hold under 8%. After autologous stem cell transplantation all patients relapsed, and prior brentuximab vedotin exposure differed between cohorts. Specimen: peripheral blood mononuclear cells (PBMCs), collected before the second cycle of nivolumab. These receptors were taken from a human donor with classical Hodgkin lymphoma.

This chain connects TRBV27 to TRBJ2-7; D not certain. The CDR3 spans 13 residues. Germline loops: CDR1 MNHEY, CDR2 SMNVEV (reference sequence). Between the trimmed V and J ends, which lost 3 bases and 3 bases, there was a span of 9 bases. CDR3 in amino acids: CASSFRQGYEQYF. The CDR3 DNA reads as TGTGCCAGCAGTTTCCGACAAGGCTACGAGCAGTACTTC.

The chain is built from TRBV28 and TRBJ2-3; 8 nucleotides agree with TRBD2. Germline trimming cut 3 bases from V and 4 bases from J; bases unmatched to any gene: 15. Germline assignment: CDR1 MDHEN and CDR2 SYDVKM. CDR3 length: 18 residues. CDR3 residues: CASSLDLSVRGEADTQYF. CDR3 bases: TGTGCCAGCAGTTTGGATCTCTCAGTGCGGGGGGAGGCAGATACGCAGTATTTT.

The chain links TRBV5-1 to TRBJ1-4; weak D call: TRBD1 (5 bases). The CDR3 sequence is 12 residues long. Trimming took off 7 bases at V and 8 bases at J, with 12 bases between the two ends. Germline-derived CDR1 and CDR2 are SGHRS and YFSETQ. The CDR3 spells CASRAEGEKLFF. CDR3 nucleotide sequence: TGCGCCAGCCGGGCTGAGGGGGAAAAACTGTTTTTT. The full variable domain, its missing parts supplied by reference TRBV5-1 and TRBJ1-4, is KAGVTQTPRYLIKTRGQQVTLSCSPISGHRSVSWYQQTPGQGLQFLFEYFSETQRNKGNFPGRFSGRQFSNSRSEMNVSTLELGDSALYLCASRAEGEKLFFGSGTQLSVL.

The chain carries TRBV28 and TRBJ1-3; unclear D gene. This CDR3 contains 17 residues. Germline assignment: CDR1 MDHEN and CDR2 SYDVKM. V lost 2 bases to trimming and J lost 4 bases, with 18 bases between them. The CDR3 loop is CASSLQGHGPGGNTIYF. CDR3 nucleotides: TGTGCCAGCAGTTTACAAGGTCACGGCCCCGGGGGAAACACCATATATTTT.

The chain couples TRBV5-6 to TRBJ2-3; 8 bases align to TRBD2. Trimming cost V 0 bases and J 14 bases; bases outside gene matches: 5. The CDR3 length is 12 residues. Germline V gene lookup returns CDR1 SGHDT and CDR2 YYEEEE. The CDR3 bases are TGTGCCAGCAGCTTGGCCGGGACTAGTCGGTATTTT. Protein: CASSLAGTSRYF.

J is TRBJ1-5 and V is TRBV6-5; the D is unclear. The length of the CDR3 is 15 residues. V lost 5 bases and J lost 0, with 11 bases in between. Germline-derived CDR1 and CDR2 are MNHEY and SVGAGI. This CDR3 reads CASSPSMISNQPQHF. The CDR3 DNA sequence: TGTGCCAGCAGTCCCTCTATGATTAGCAATCAGCCCCAGCATTTT.

The J gene is TRBJ2-7, the V gene TRBV6-6, with D perhaps TRBD2 (5 bases). Germline V gene lookup returns CDR1 MNHNY and CDR2 SVGAGI (reference sequence). The V end was cut by 7 bases, the J end by 3 bases, with 13 bases between. The CDR3 is 13 residues long. The CDR3 spells CASTPEAGYEQYF. The CDR3 DNA follows: TGTGCCAGCACCCCGGAGGCGGGCTACGAGCAGTACTTC.

This clone was picked up a small number of times. The rearrangement uses TRBV7-6 and TRBJ1-2; D not resolved. CDR3 length: 14 residues. Germline lookup yields CDR1 SGHVS and CDR2 FNYEAQ. The V end lost 5 bases, the J end lost 2 bases, and 12 bases lay between the germline ends. The CDR3, as DNA: TGTGCCAGCAGCCGCGGACCCCCCAACTATGGCTACACCTTC. It specifies CASSRGPPNYGYTF. The whole variable domain, filled in from reference TRBV7-6 and TRBJ1-2, reads GAGVSQSPRYKVTKRGQDVALRCDPISGHVSLYWYRQALGQGPEFLTYFNYEAQQDKSGLPNDRFSAERPEGSISTLTIQRTEQRDSAMYRCASSRGPPNYGYTFGSGTRLTVV.

The chain links TRBV11-3 to TRBJ2-2; 8 bases map to TRBD1. The length of the CDR3 is 15 residues. CDR1 is SGHNT and CDR2 is YENEEA in the germline V gene. Germline trimming cut 5 bases from V and 1 base from J; bases unmatched to any gene: 3. The CDR3 here is CASSQGQENTGELFF. DNA for the CDR3: TGTGCCAGCAGCCAGGGACAGGAGAACACCGGGGAGCTGTTTTTT.

This chain joins TRBV20-1 and TRBJ2-1, with D maybe TRBD2 (6 bases). V shed 6 bases and J shed 9 bases, with 12 bases lying between them. Germline CDR1 is DFQATT and CDR2 is SNEGSKA (reference sequence). The CDR3 sequence is 11 residues long. CDR3 in DNA: TGCAGTGCCACAAGGACTATTGAGCAGTTCTTC. It translates to CSATRTIEQFF.

The J gene is TRBJ1-1, the V gene TRBV28, with a weak D call TRBD1 (5 bases). CDR3 length: 15 amino acids. Germline CDR1 and CDR2: MDHEN and SYDVKM. V lost 5 bases to trimming and J lost 1 base, with 14 bases between them. The CDR3 DNA follows: TGTGCCAGCAGTACCCACGTTCAGGGGAACACTGAAGCTTTCTTT. This sequence encodes CASSTHVQGNTEAFF.

The CDR3 coding sequence is TGTGCCAGCAGCCCCTGGACAGGGGGCACTGAAGCTTTCTTT. Protein product: CASSPWTGGTEAFF. V usage is TRBV7-2 and J usage is TRBJ1-1, with TRBD1 matching over 10 bases. Per germline, CDR1 SGHTA and CDR2 FQGNSA. J was trimmed by 4 bases and V by 5 bases; bases with no gene match: 4. The CDR3 has 14 amino acids.

This chain links TRBV7-9 with TRBJ2-1; the D is unclear. The V end was cut by 5 bases, the J end by 2 bases, with 19 bases between. CDR1 and CDR2 (germline): SEHNR, FQNEAQ (reference sequence). CDR3 length equals 17 residues. DNA for the CDR3: TGTGCCAGCAGCCCGCGCCTTACAGTTATTACCTACAATGAGCAGTTCTTC. Translated: CASSPRLTVITYNEQFF.

The V and J genes are TRBV5-1 and TRBJ2-5; D is ambiguous. CDR1 SGHRS and CDR2 YFSETQ come from the germline V gene. The CDR3 runs to 13 residues. The V end was cut by 5 bases, the J end by 2 bases, with 10 bases between. CDR3 coding DNA: TGCGCCAGCAGGAGGTCGATTCAAGAGACCCAGTACTTC. This sequence encodes CASRRSIQETQYF.

V gene TRBV9 combines with J gene TRBJ2-7; 10 nucleotides agree with TRBD1. V lost 4 bases and J lost 4; bases outside the gene matches: 17. Germline-derived CDR1 and CDR2 are SGDLS and YYNGEE. The CDR3 covers 18 residues. CDR3 amino acids: CASSSGTRGQGRGYEQYF. The CDR3 coding sequence is TGTGCCAGCAGCTCCGGGACCCGGGGACAGGGGAGAGGGTACGAGCAGTACTTC.

The table lists this clone with a count of one. The chain uses TRBV4-2 and TRBJ2-3; D is unclear. V shed 4 bases and J shed 0 bases, with 8 bases lying between them. The CDR3 consists of 14 residues. CDR1 and CDR2 (germline): LGHNA, YNFKEQ. This CDR3 reads CASSLGPSTDTQYF. As DNA, the CDR3 is TGTGCCAGCAGCCTAGGTCCCAGCACAGATACGCAGTATTTT.

The chain recombines TRBV2 with TRBJ2-1, with TRBD1 identical over 7 bases. Trimming cost V 6 bases and J 1 base; bases outside gene matches: 3. In germline, CDR1 is SNHLY, CDR2 FYNNEI. The CDR3 extends over 14 amino acids. The CDR3 region has the DNA TGTGCCAGCAGCCGGGACAGTTCCTACAATGAGCAGTTCTTC. Its translation: CASSRDSSYNEQFF.

V gene TRBV2 combines with J gene TRBJ1-4; D gene unclear. V lost 2 bases and J 7 bases, leaving 17 bases between the germline ends. Germline-derived CDR1 and CDR2 are SNHLY and FYNNEI. The CDR3 is 16 residues long. The CDR3 DNA reads TGTGCCAGCAGTGAACCCCACCTTGGCGCAGGTGAAAAACTGTTTTTT. Translation gives CASSEPHLGAGEKLFF.

This sequence joins TRBV9 and TRBJ1-2; D not resolved. The V gene's germline CDR1 is SGDLS and CDR2 YYNGEE. The germline V and J ends were trimmed by 4 bases and 1 base, with 20 bases remaining between them. This CDR3 has 17 amino acids. CDR3 sequence (DNA): TGTGCCAGCAGCCAATCCGGGGAATTGTTGAGTAACTATGGCTACACCTTC. Translating it yields CASSQSGELLSNYGYTF.

The V gene is TRBV9, the J gene TRBJ1-2, with D unclear. V lost 0 bases to trimming and J lost 7 bases, with 10 bases between them. The germline V gene encodes CDR1 SGDLS and CDR2 YYNGEE. The CDR3 sequence is 13 residues long. CDR3 in DNA: TGTGCCAGCAGCGTAGAATGGTCTGGTGGCTACACCTTC. It specifies CASSVEWSGGYTF.